The present entry profiles one TCR beta chain with its context. Its binding antigen is unknown. No quality values exist for individual bases; no much larger clone is one base distant. This entry comes from a study of cytomegalovirus exposure and HLA in healthy donors (dated by TCRdb to the late 2010s). Study-wide context: According to an earlier analysis of 550 to 700 of the donors, some 170 million T cells yielded some 110 million unique TCR beta sequences and less than 300 Gb of sequence data. An early release covering over 500 HLA-typed donors comprised about 300 gigabases of sequencing data and some 79 million unique TCR sequences. The genetic ancestry cluster associated with self-reported Caucasian donors included over 80% of the 300 to 450 genotyped donors. The study aimed to test whether cataloging public T cell receptors could reveal signatures of past pathogen exposure. The T cell repertoires of under 700 subjects were profiled by immunosequencing and related to cytomegalovirus serostatus. Along with the roughly 670-subject first cohort, a separate validation cohort of over a hundred different subjects was used. To predict cytomegalovirus infection status, the study brought together high-throughput TCR immunosequencing, statistical association of individual TCRs with disease status, and machine learning. In a later analysis, previously published TCR beta repertoires from about 670 donors were re-analyzed and high-resolution HLA genotyping was added so that TCR occurrence patterns could be studied. Rather than using new phenotypic data, the later analysis identified candidate immune exposures from TCR beta sequences and from how often those sequences occurred across donors. In an earlier analysis of 587 of the donors, high-throughput TCR beta sequencing was used to judge whether each TCR beta V gene segment behaved as functional or pseudogenic. Donor age, sex, ethnicity and CMV serostatus were collected together with the repertoire data. A later genetic analysis used genome-wide SNP genotypes for about 65% of the roughly 670 donors, treating that subset as a discovery cohort. All discovery cohort repertoires had been generated using a single sequencing platform. HLA typing covered class I and class II loci at four-digit resolution. The number of donors typed differed by locus, with about 629-640 for A, B, C, DRB1 and DQB1, roughly 520 for DQA1, over 600 for DPA1, and 450 to 480 for DPB1. Several DR-DQ haplotypes were treated as single units for association and clustering because of strong linkage in the cohort. On average, around 240,000 unique TCR beta nucleotide sequences were sequenced per donor among more than 350 genotyped donors of the cohort, with roughly 19% of those sequences being non-productive.

Library creation used the immunoSEQ multiplex PCR assay. For the multiplex PCR, a mixture combining 60 forward primers for TCR Vbeta segments and 13 reverse primers for TCR Jbeta segments was used. The CDR3 region of rearranged TCR beta genes was amplified from genomic DNA with a multiplex PCR assay. The amplified TCR beta libraries were sequenced on the Illumina HiSeq System as 87-base-pair reads. The paper's processing steps were these. Across the 700 or so repertoires, a later analysis counted some 81 million unique TCR beta chains, around 10 million of which were shared by at least two donors. Raw reads were error-corrected and collapsed into unique sequences with a nearest-neighbor algorithm that merged closely related sequences to remove PCR and sequencing errors. V, D and J gene segments were assigned by aligning CDR3 sequences to IMGT reference sequences. For a sequence to be retained, a match of at least six nucleotides was required to both a V gene segment and a J gene segment. A rearrangement was called productive if the CDR3 had no stop codons and remained in frame with V and J, and every other rearrangement was called non-productive. CDR3 was defined by IMGT convention, running from the second conserved V-encoded cysteine to the conserved J-encoded phenylalanine. In an earlier analysis of 500 to 650 of the donors, sequences lacking an unambiguous match to a single V gene segment were excluded. In an earlier analysis of 450 to 700 of the donors, V segments were called functional above 56.7% productive rearrangements and were called segregating when the between-donor standard deviation exceeded 5%. A statistical classification framework was built for diagnosing cytomegalovirus status from the catalog of TCR beta chain sequences. In a later analysis, TCR nucleotide sequences were compared against IMGT/GENE-DB human TR gene sequences so that V and J genes could be assigned. A later analysis assigned CDR3 sequences and most-parsimonious VDJ recombination scenarios with the TCRdist pipeline. In a later analysis, each TCR beta chain was defined by its CDR3 amino acid sequence together with its V-gene family, and reads lacking a unique V-gene family were excluded. In a later analysis, 450 to 600 highly shared, low-generation-probability nucleotide sequences were removed to address suspected cross-contamination and a sequencing artifact. For each public chain, a later analysis derived a clonal expansion index from normalized ranks of inferred template counts within each repertoire. A later analysis computed generation probabilities with a VDJ recombination model fitted to out-of-frame rearrangements, and checked the results against IGoR. Hypergeometric tests were used in a later analysis to score TCR-TCR, TCR-HLA and TCR-CMV co-occurrence, with a repertoire-size bias correction applied to the TCR pairs. To estimate false discovery rates, a later analysis permuted the HLA or CMV assignments 20 times. A later analysis grouped co-occurring TCRs with DBSCAN, adding TCRdist sequence similarity when clustering within HLA-allele-positive subsets. Co-occurrence clustering excluded repertoires with fewer than 30,000 or more than 120,000 public chains, plus five with anomalous nucleotide sharing. As stored in TCRdb, this immuneACCESS dataset retains in-frame rearrangements with V and J assigned. A fraction of the clones does not appear; measured against another copy, unresolved V genes explain less than half of the discrepancy, and the remainder lacks a known reason. The V and J calls and the clone size are those of that table, but D and trimming were determined from the DNA. The sample table records approximately 170,000 clones; 78% of these occur just once. The ten most abundant clones make up approximately 7% of the sample.

Study-wide findings and limitations: A further reported finding was that TCR beta sequences accurately predicted the HLA-A and HLA-B alleles for most subjects in the first cohort. The classifier was reported to diagnose cytomegalovirus status with high specificity and sensitivity in both the original cohort and the validation cohort. Correlated functional status among segregating V segments might reflect linkage disequilibrium, but an unknown experimental factor could not be ruled out. Because some donors lacked HLA typing at each locus, the association tests relied only on the typed subset. In a later genetic analysis, fewer N-insertions in productive TCRs were reported among donors in an Asian-associated ancestry cluster than the roughly 670-donor mean. Most TCR sequences were observed very rarely across donors, whereas some public TCRs were present in many individuals. At a false discovery rate of 0.05, a later analysis linked fewer than 20,000 TCR beta sequences to specific HLA alleles. Roughly uniform sequencing depth across donors was assumed in presence/absence analyses, although this assumption may not hold. In vitro tests confirmed that a few of the cytomegalovirus-associated TCR beta chains recognize cytomegalovirus antigens. According to a later analysis, TCR association rates differed among HLA loci, with DRB1 alleles showing the most associated TCRs and HLA-C alleles showing the fewest. A cluster of highly shared sequence variants was judged likely to be a technical artifact of the sequencing pipeline. The earlier analysis of about 600 of the donors excluded approximately 17 rarely observed V segments, including chromosome 9 orphons, because counts were too low. For the cohort, immune exposure information was limited to CMV serostatus. In a later analysis, HLA-associated TCR beta chains showed more clonal expansion and lower generation probabilities than non-associated chains that were equally common. According to the authors, the approach could potentially be generalized to other disease states and immunological phenotypes. An earlier analysis of roughly 570 of the donors showed that most TCR beta V segments appeared in productive rearrangements either about 87% or about 30% of the time, which broadly matched IMGT annotations. A total of 150 or so TCR beta chains were listed by the study as associated with cytomegalovirus. When HLA alleles, especially DR and DQ, strongly co-occurred, attributing TCR associations to individual alleles was difficult. An association between a missense DCLRE1C variant and V-gene and J-gene trimming of TCR beta chains was found in a later genetic analysis and replicated in an independent cohort. This cohort had only TCR beta chains sequenced, and the lack of alpha or paired-chain data limited which features could be detected. In a later analysis, several top co-occurrence clusters were reported to appear linked to parvovirus B19, influenza, CMV and Epstein-Barr virus. According to a later analysis, most CMV-associated TCR beta chains appeared to be HLA-restricted, and the HLA associations seemed to be driven largely by CMV exposure.

The cohort consisted of 670 or so healthy bone marrow donors. At the time of sampling, all cohort members were nominally healthy, though unrecorded immune exposures were likely present. The donor tested CMV seropositive and was one of the 289 seropositive cohort members. A peripheral blood sample was collected from each donor, and TCR beta sequencing was performed on peripheral blood mononuclear cells. The Qiagen DNeasy Blood Extraction Kit was used to extract genomic DNA from the blood cell samples. Sequenced sample: PBMCs. The sequence was obtained from a woman in her 40s in good health and CMV-seropositive.

This receptor has the CDR3 CATSGWGQAYNEQFF. The sequence in DNA is TGTGCCACCTCTGGGTGGGGACAGGCTTACAATGAGCAGTTCTTC. The V and J genes are TRBV7-8 and TRBJ2-1, and TRBD1 matches 8 of the central bases. For CDR1 and CDR2, the germline V gene lists SGHVS and FQNEAQ. Clipping removes 10 bases from V and 4 bases from J, with 12 as the unmatched junction base count. The CDR3 spans 15 residues, from the cysteine through the phenylalanine. Just CDR3 DNA is preserved here, 45 bases in frame from base 1.